A single sample is the source of the 7 T cell receptor beta chains below, sequenced in a study of shared clonotypes between healthy human individuals. Sequencing used immunoSEQ multiplex PCR; TCRdb keeps in-frame clones, though not all of them. This sample has millions of clones, with roughly 95% found just once. Naivety among CD8 cells was defined by CD45RO negativity and positive CCR7 selection, thereby excluding terminally differentiated effector memory CD45RA+ cells. Sequenced material: naive CD8+ T cells sorted from blood. The receptors originated from a man aged 18 to 35 in good health.

This rearrangement joins TRBV6-5 to TRBJ2-1; TRBD2 aligns across 8 bases. This CDR3 spans 16 amino acids. CDR1 is MNHEY and CDR2 is SVGAGI in the germline V gene. The ends lost 4 bases at V and 7 bases at J; junction bases unmatched: 12. The CDR3 protein is CASSWFVAGRGNEQFF. CDR3 DNA: TGTGCCAGCAGTTGGTTCGTAGCGGGGAGGGGAAATGAGCAGTTCTTC.

The gene calls are TRBV6-6 and TRBJ2-1, with D perhaps matching TRBD2 (5 bases). Per the germline V gene, CDR1 is MNHNY and CDR2 is SVGAGI (reference sequence). Trimming took off 6 bases at V and 6 bases at J, with 12 bases between the two ends. The CDR3 covers 13 residues. The CDR3 region has the DNA TGTGCCAGCAGCTTTGGACTGCTCAATGAGCAGTTCTTC. Translated, it gives CASSFGLLNEQFF.

The chain couples TRBV6-6 to TRBJ2-1; D may be TRBD2 (6 bases). The CDR3 has 15 residues. Germline-derived CDR1 and CDR2 are MNHNY and SVGAGI (reference sequence). Trimming took off 6 bases at V and 5 bases at J, with 17 bases between the two ends. The CDR3 coding sequence is TGTGCCAGCAGCCCGACTAGACTAGGTAACAATGAGCAGTTCTTC. It specifies CASSPTRLGNNEQFF.

V is TRBV28 and J is TRBJ2-7; TRBD2 might be the D (5 bases). This CDR3 is 14 amino acids long. Trimming shortened V by 5 bases and J by 5 bases, and 16 bases separated the two germline ends. Per the germline V gene, CDR1 is MDHEN and CDR2 is SYDVKM. CDR3 protein: CASSPSPVHHEQYF. DNA of the CDR3: TGTGCCAGCAGTCCTAGCCCCGTACACCACGAGCAGTACTTC.

V and J are TRBV6-4 and TRBJ2-1, with 10 bases matching TRBD2. This CDR3 spans 15 amino acids. The V gene's germline CDR1 is MRHNA and CDR2 SNTAGT. V lost 6 bases to trimming and J lost 8 bases; unmatched junction nucleotides: 10. In nucleotides, the CDR3 is TGTGCCAGCAGCTACCTAGCGGGGGCCCCCCATGAGCAGTTCTTC. It specifies CASSYLAGAPHEQFF.

The count of this clone is one. In the same sample, other DNA sequences code for this CDR3. The chain is built from TRBV19 and TRBJ2-7; unclear D gene. CDR3 length equals 13 residues. V was shortened by 1 base and J by 4 bases, with 8 bases between the two germline ends. The germline gives CDR1 LNHDA, CDR2 SQIVND (reference sequence). For the CDR3, the DNA is TGTGCCAGTAGTATAGGATGGGGTTACGAGCAGTACTTC. Translating gives CASSIGWGYEQYF.

Turning to this clone: The sample contains more than one DNA sequence encoding this CDR3. V gene TRBV5-1 combines with J gene TRBJ2-7; possibly TRBD2 for D (5 bases). The CDR3 extends over 14 amino acids. The V end lost 0 bases, the J end lost 4 bases, and 11 bases lay between the germline ends. Germline V gene lookup returns CDR1 SGHRS and CDR2 YFSETQ. DNA of the CDR3: TGCGCCAGCAGCTTGGAAGCAGCGGCATACGAGCAGTACTTC. This translates into CASSLEAAAYEQYF.